One and the same sample provided the 14 T cell receptor beta chains below, sequenced in a study of shared clonotypes between healthy human individuals. Produced via immunoSEQ multiplex PCR; TCRdb's table is partial and in-frame only. In the table there are 2 million to 2.5 million clones, roughly 91% of which are singletons. CD45RO-negative CD8 cells positively selected for CCR7 made up the naive population, which excluded terminally differentiated effector memory CD45RA+ cells. The sequenced sample consisted of naive CD8+ T cells from PBMCs. The receptors come from a man aged 18 to 30 in good health. Some clones in this sample may be carry-over from other donors' samples.

CDR3 DNA: TGTGCCAGCAGCTTATTCCGACAGGGTTGGTCCGGGGAGCTGTTTTTT. Its translation is CASSLFRQGWSGELFF. This chain connects TRBV7-8 to TRBJ2-2, with 7 nucleotides matching TRBD1. Germline V gives CDR1 SGHVS, CDR2 FQNEAQ. This CDR3 is built from 16 residues. V shed 2 bases and J 6 bases; nucleotides not matched to a gene: 9.

This rearrangement joins TRBV15 to TRBJ2-7; no clear D gene. With 5 bases removed from V and 5 bases from J, the gap between germline ends came to 16 bases. Per the germline V gene, CDR1 is LNHNV and CDR2 is YYDKDF (reference sequence). The CDR3 runs 14 residues. The CDR3: CATSLGYRPNEQYF. Written as DNA, the CDR3 is TGTGCCACCAGCCTGGGGTATCGGCCCAACGAGCAGTACTTC.

As for this clone: Other nucleotide sequences from this sample produce the same CDR3. The V gene is TRBV7-9, the J gene TRBJ1-1; D uncertain. V was cut by 5 bases and J by 2 bases, with 9 bases left in between. Germline values: CDR1 SEHNR, CDR2 FQNEAQ (reference sequence). CDR3 length: 13 residues. The DNA of the CDR3 is TGTGCCAGCAGCCCGATCGGAAACACTGAAGCTTTCTTT. It is translated as CASSPIGNTEAFF.

The V and J genes are TRBV25-1 and TRBJ2-5; D is possibly TRBD2 (6 bases). V gave up 3 bases and J gave up 2 bases, with 19 bases separating them. This CDR3 has 17 residues. The germline V gene has CDR1 MGHDK and CDR2 SYGVNS. The CDR3 loop is CASSDLQNSGPQETQYF. The CDR3 coding sequence is TGTGCCAGCAGTGACCTCCAAAATAGCGGTCCTCAAGAGACCCAGTACTTC.

J is TRBJ1-1 and V is TRBV9, with 7 bases matching TRBD1. This CDR3 is 16 amino acids long. The germline CDR1 and CDR2 sequences are SGDLS and YYNGEE. Germline trimming cut 0 bases from V and 0 bases from J; bases unmatched to any gene: 5. The CDR3 loop reads CASSVEAGGMNTEAFF. CDR3 DNA sequence: TGTGCCAGCAGCGTAGAGGCAGGGGGGATGAACACTGAAGCTTTCTTT.

This CDR3 is CASSVSGSLFNEQFF. The CDR3 region has the DNA TGTGCCAGCAGCGTTAGCGGGAGCCTCTTCAATGAGCAGTTCTTC. This chain joins TRBV9 and TRBJ2-1; 9 positions match TRBD2. Per the germline V gene, CDR1 is SGDLS and CDR2 is YYNGEE. The CDR3 has 15 amino acids. The trim removed 2 bases at V and 6 bases at J, leaving 6 bases unmatched.

This chain uses TRBV4-1 with TRBJ1-5; no firm D call. Between the trimmed V and J ends, which lost 3 bases and 1 base, there was a span of 7 bases. CDR1 MGHRA and CDR2 YSYEKL come from the germline V gene. This CDR3 is 14 amino acids long. This chain's CDR3 is CASSQAPSNQPQHF. The CDR3 DNA reads as TGCGCCAGCAGCCAGGCCCCAAGCAATCAGCCCCAGCATTTT.

In the case of this clone: A read error may account for a junction end that differs from germline. The chain combines TRBV28 with TRBJ2-5, with a weak D call TRBD1 (5 bases). Germline V gene lookup returns CDR1 MDHEN and CDR2 SYDVKM. The CDR3 length is 14 residues. CDR3 sequence reads: CASQASADQETQYF. Written as DNA, the CDR3 is TGTGCCTCACAGGCCTCCGCCGACCAGGAGACCCAGTACTTC.

About this clone itself: This same CDR3 is encoded by further DNA sequences in the sample. This rearrangement joins TRBV27 to TRBJ2-6; D possibly corresponds to TRBD2 (5 bases). Trimming cost V 2 bases and J 2 bases, with 10 bases left between them. Germline-derived CDR1 and CDR2 are MNHEY and SMNVEV (reference sequence). CDR3 size: 16 residues. CDR3 protein: CASSLSPGAGANVLTF. The CDR3, as DNA: TGTGCCAGCAGTTTAAGCCCCGGGGCTGGGGCCAACGTCCTGACTTTC.

J is TRBJ2-5 and V is TRBV7-9, with D perhaps TRBD1 (6 bases). The CDR3 consists of 15 residues. CDR1 and CDR2 from the germline V gene are SEHNR and FQNEAQ (reference sequence). Deletions cut 0 bases from V and 1 base from J, with 9 bases between. As DNA, the CDR3 is TGTGCCAGCAGCTTAGCCTCGGACAGCCAAGAGACCCAGTACTTC. This gives the protein CASSLASDSQETQYF. The full variable domain, completed using reference TRBV7-9 and TRBJ2-5, is DTGVSQNPRHKITKRGQNVTFRCDPISEHNRLYWYRQTLGQGPEFLTYFQNEAQLEKSRLLSDRFSAERPKGSFSTLEIQRTEQGDSAMYLCASSLASDSQETQYFGPGTRLLVL.

The chain carries TRBV25-1 and TRBJ1-3; no reliable D call. The CDR3 consists of 14 residues. The germline V gene encodes CDR1 MGHDK and CDR2 SYGVNS. V dropped 4 bases and J dropped 3 bases, with 10 bases sitting between them. The CDR3 coding sequence is TGTGCCAGCAGTGGACCGATGGGTGGAAACACCATATATTTT. Amino acid sequence: CASSGPMGGNTIYF.

This chain joins TRBV4-1 and TRBJ1-4; 9 nucleotides match TRBD1. In germline, CDR1 is MGHRA, CDR2 YSYEKL. The CDR3 sequence is 15 residues long. V lost 3 bases and J lost 7; bases outside the gene matches: 6. This CDR3 is CASSHPGTGFEKLFF. The DNA of the CDR3 is TGCGCCAGCAGCCACCCCGGGACAGGGTTTGAAAAACTGTTTTTT.

CDR3 sequence (DNA): TGTGCCAGCAGCTTAACTGGGGGAGACTCTGGAAACACCATATATTTT. Translating it yields CASSLTGGDSGNTIYF. This chain links TRBV7-6 with TRBJ1-3; D is perhaps TRBD1 (5 bases). The V gene lost 2 bases and the J gene lost 0 bases, with 11 bases spanning the gap. Germline CDR1 and CDR2: SGHVS and FNYEAQ. CDR3 size: 16 residues.

The chain couples TRBV12-5 to TRBJ2-1; 7 positions agree with TRBD2. The CDR3 is 15 amino acids. From germline, CDR1 is LGHNT and CDR2 FRNRAP. The trim removed 1 base at V and 7 bases at J, leaving 7 bases unmatched. CDR3 bases: TGTGCTAGTGGTTTGGCTAGCGGATCTGGGAATGAGCAGTTCTTC. Its translation is CASGLASGSGNEQFF.